This T cell receptor (beta chain) was documented in a study of regulatory T cells in long-lasting Graves disease. Sample time point: newly diagnosed GD, antithyroid drugs for less than 3 months. RNA extracted from PBMCs served as the sequencing template. American Thyroid Association guidelines defined Graves' disease diagnosis. Germline loops: CDR1 LNHDA, CDR2 SQIVND (reference sequence). The CDR3 loop spans 14 amino acids. The ends were cut back, 9 bases at V and 9 bases at J, with 22 bases in the middle. Study-wide results and limits: Among samples with persistent disease, TRBV28, TRBJ1-2 and TRBJ2-5 were favored.

Library construction for TCR beta used iRepertoire HTBI primers and Arm-PCR of CDR3 regions. MiXCR was run by TCRdb on the multiplex PCR reads, yielding one entry per CDR3 protein. The table lists approximately 400,000 distinct CDR3 sequences, approximately 15% of them singletons. This clonotype has at least ten counts. Its antigen remains unidentified. In addition, the sample was reused for a study of T cells in Graves' hyperthyroidism and ophthalmopathy.

V gene TRBV19 combines with J gene TRBJ2-3; weak D call: TRBD1 (6 bases). The material was peripheral blood mononuclear cells (PBMCs), obtained at new diagnosis, from a patient treated with antithyroid drugs. The clonotype originates from a woman aged 25-40 years with Graves disease. The CDR3 DNA sequence: TGTGCCAGCACTTATCTCCGGGACATGGGGACGCAGTATTTT. Translating gives CASTYLRDMGTQYF.